The present T cell receptor (beta chain) was sequenced within a study of T cells expressing NK-cell markers. Overall study context: Seven of the eight sequenced donors were classified as HCMV-seropositive, and one was classified as seronegative.

This CDR3 comprises 13 residues. Germline V gene sequence: CDR1 MNHNS, CDR2 SASEGT. Study-wide findings and caveats: Clones of NKG2C+ T cells that had expanded were of unclear HCMV specificity.

Concerning this clonotype itself: Its antigen is not identified.

Researchers built TCR beta cDNA using 5'RACE template switching with UMIs. Each CDR3 protein gets one entry in TCRdb, which reprocessed the 5' RACE reads and gives no DNA. Recorded for this sample: about half a million distinct CDR3 sequences. J is TRBJ1-5 and V is TRBV6-1. This receptor was identified in a woman in her forties or fifties in good health. Material for sequencing was blood T cells: a sorted CD56 or NKG2C T cell subset, CD4+ or CD8+ T cells, or bulk PBMC T cells (not recorded which). CDR3 protein: CASSRESNQPQHF.